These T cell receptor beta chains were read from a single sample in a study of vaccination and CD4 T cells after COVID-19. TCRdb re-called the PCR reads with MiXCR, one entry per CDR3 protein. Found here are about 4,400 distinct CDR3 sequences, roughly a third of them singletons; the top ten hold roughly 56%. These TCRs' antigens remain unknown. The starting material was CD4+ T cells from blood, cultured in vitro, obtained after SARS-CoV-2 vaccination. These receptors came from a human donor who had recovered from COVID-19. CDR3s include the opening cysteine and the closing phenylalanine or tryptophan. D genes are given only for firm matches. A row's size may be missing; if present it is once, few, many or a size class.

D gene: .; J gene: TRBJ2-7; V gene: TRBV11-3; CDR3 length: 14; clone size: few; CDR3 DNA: TGTGCCAGCAACCGCGGGCAGGCCTCGAACGAGCAGTACTTC; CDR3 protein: CASNRGQASNEQYF
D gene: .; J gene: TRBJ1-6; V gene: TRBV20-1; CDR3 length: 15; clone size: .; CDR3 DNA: TGCAGTGCTAGGAAGGAGGGAGGTCCGAATTCACCCCTCCACTTT; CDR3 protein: CSARKEGGPNSPLHF
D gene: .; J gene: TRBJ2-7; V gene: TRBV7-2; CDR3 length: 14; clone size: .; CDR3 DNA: TGTGCCAGCAGCTTAGGCCCCAGCTCCTACGAGCAGTACTTC; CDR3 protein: CASSLGPSSYEQYF
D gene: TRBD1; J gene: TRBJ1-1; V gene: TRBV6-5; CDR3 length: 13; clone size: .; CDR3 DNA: TGTGCCAGCAGTTATCTGGGACAGGGGGGAGCTTTCTTT; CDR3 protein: CASSYLGQGGAFF
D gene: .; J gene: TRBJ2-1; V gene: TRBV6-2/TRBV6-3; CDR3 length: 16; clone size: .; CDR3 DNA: TGTGCCAGCAGTTATGGACCCCGACAGGTTGTAAATGAGCAGTTCTTC; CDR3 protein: CASSYGPRQVVNEQFF
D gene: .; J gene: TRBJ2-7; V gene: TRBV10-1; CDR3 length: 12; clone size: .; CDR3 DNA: TGCGCCAGCAGTGAGTCGTACTACGAGCAGTACTTC; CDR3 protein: CASSESYYEQYF
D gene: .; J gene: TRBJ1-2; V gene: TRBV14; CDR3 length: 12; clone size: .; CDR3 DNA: TGTGCCAGCAGCCAATCAGGGTACGGCTACACCTTC; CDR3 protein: CASSQSGYGYTF
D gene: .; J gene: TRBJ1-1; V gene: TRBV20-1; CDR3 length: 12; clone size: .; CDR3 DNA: TGCAGTGCTAGGACAACGAACACTGAAGCTTTCTTT; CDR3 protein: CSARTTNTEAFF
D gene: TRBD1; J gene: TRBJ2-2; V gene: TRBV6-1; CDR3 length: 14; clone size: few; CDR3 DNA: TGTGCCAGCAGTCAACAGGGGGCCACCGGGGAGCTGTTTTTT; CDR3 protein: CASSQQGATGELFF
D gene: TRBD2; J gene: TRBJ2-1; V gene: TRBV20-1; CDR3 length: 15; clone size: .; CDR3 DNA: TGCAGTGCTAGAGGGGCTAGCGGGTTTTCTAATGAGCAGTTCTTC; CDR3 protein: CSARGASGFSNEQFF
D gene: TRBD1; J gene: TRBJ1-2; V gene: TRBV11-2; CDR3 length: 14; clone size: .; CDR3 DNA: TGTGCCAGCAGCTCAAACCGGGACAGCTATGGCTACACCTTC; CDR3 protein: CASSSNRDSYGYTF
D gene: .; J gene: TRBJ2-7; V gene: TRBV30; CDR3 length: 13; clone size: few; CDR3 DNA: TGTGCATCAAAAGCCCCCTTCCGGGGAGAGCAGTACTTC; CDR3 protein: CASKAPFRGEQYF
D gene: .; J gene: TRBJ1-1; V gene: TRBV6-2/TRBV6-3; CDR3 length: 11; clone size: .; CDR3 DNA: TGTGCCAGCAGGTTGAACACTGAAGCTTTCTTT; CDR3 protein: CASRLNTEAFF
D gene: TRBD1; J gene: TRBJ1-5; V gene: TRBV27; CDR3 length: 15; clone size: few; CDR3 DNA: TGTGCCAGCAGTTTATGGGCAGGGGGGGGTCAGCCCCAGCATTTT; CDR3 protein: CASSLWAGGGQPQHF
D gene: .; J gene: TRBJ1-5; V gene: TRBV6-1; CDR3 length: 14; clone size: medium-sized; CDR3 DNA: TGTGCCAGCAGTGAAACAGTGGTCAATCAGCCCCAGCATTTT; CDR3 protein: CASSETVVNQPQHF
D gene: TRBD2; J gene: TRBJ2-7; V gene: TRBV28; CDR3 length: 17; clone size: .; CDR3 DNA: TGTGCCAGCAGTTTTTCGGGACTAGCGGGAGGGTCCTACGAGCAGTACTTC; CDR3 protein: CASSFSGLAGGSYEQYF
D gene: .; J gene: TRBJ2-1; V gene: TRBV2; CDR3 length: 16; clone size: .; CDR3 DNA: TGTGCCAGCAGTGTAGAGGGGTCGGTAGGTGGGGATGAGCAGTTCTTC; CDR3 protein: CASSVEGSVGGDEQFF
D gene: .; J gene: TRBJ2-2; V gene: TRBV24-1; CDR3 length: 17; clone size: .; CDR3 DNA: TGTGCCACCAGTGAGGGGACACAGGGAATGCGCACCGGGGAGCTGTTTTTT; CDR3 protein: CATSEGTQGMRTGELFF
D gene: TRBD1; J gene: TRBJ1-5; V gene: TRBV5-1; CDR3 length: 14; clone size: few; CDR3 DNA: TGCGCCAGCAGCGCTTCAGGGGGCTTTCAGCCCCAGCATTTT; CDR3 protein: CASSASGGFQPQHF
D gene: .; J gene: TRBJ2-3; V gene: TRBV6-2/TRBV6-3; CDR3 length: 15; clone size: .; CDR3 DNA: TGTGCCAGCATAAAGACTGGGGGGGCCGGGGATACGCAGTATTTT; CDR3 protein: CASIKTGGAGDTQYF
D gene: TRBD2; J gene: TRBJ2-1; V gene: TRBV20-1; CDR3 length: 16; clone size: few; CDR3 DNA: TGCAGTGCGGGGTTGGCAGCGGGGGGACCATACAATGAGCAGTTCTTC; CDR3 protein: CSAGLAAGGPYNEQFF
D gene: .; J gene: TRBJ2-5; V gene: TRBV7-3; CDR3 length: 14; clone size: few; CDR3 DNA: TGTGCCAGCAGCTTAGACGCCTACCAAGAGACCCAGTACTTC; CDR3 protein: CASSLDAYQETQYF
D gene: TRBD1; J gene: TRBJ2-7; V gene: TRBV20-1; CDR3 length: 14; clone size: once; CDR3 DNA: TGCAGTGCTAGACCCGGGACAGGGGGGTACGAGCAGTACTTC; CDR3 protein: CSARPGTGGYEQYF
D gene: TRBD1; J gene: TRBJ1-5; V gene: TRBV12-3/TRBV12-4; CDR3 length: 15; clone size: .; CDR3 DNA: TGTGCCAGCAGTTTGACAGGGGGCTTAGGTCAGCCCCAGCATTTT; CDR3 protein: CASSLTGGLGQPQHF
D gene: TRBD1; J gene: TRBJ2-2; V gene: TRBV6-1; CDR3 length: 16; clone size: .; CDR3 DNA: TGTGCCAGCAGCCAATTAAAGGGGGCGCGGACCGGGGAGCTGTTTTTT; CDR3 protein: CASSQLKGARTGELFF
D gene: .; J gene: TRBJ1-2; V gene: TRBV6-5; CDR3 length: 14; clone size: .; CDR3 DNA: TGTGCCAGCAGTTTCCTCAAGTCTCTCTATGGCTACACCTTC; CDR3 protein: CASSFLKSLYGYTF
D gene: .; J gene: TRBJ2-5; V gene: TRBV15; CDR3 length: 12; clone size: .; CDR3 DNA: TGTGCCACCAGCAGAGATGGAGAGACCCAGTACTTC; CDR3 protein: CATSRDGETQYF
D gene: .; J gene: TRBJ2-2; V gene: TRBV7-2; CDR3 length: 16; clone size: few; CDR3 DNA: TGTGCCAGCAGAATGACAGGAACATCGAACACCGGGGAGCTGTTTTTT; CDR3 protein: CASRMTGTSNTGELFF
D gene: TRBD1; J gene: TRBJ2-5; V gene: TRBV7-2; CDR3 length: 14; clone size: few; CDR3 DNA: TGTGCCAGCAGCTTGACAGGGGGCCAAGAGACCCAGTACTTC; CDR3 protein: CASSLTGGQETQYF
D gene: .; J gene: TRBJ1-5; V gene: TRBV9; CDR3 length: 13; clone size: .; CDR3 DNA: TGTGCCAGCAGCGTAGTGGGGGTCCAGCCCCAGCATTTT; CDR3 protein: CASSVVGVQPQHF
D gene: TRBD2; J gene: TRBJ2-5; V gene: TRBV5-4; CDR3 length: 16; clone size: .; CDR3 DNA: TGTGCCAGCAGCGGACTAGCGGGAGTGGGGGGAGAGACCCAGTACTTC; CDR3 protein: CASSGLAGVGGETQYF
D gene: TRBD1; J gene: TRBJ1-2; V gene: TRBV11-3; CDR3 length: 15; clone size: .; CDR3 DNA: TGTGCCAGCAGCTTAGGGGGACAGGTGAACTATGGCTACACCTTC; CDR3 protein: CASSLGGQVNYGYTF
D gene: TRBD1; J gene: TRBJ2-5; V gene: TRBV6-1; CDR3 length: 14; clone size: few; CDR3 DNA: TGTGCCAGCAGTGGCTGGACAGGGGAGGAGACCCAGTACTTC; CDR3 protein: CASSGWTGEETQYF
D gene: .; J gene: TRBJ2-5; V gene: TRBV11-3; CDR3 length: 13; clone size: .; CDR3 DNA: TGTGCCAGCAGCTTAGATAGGGGGGGGGCCCAGTACTTC; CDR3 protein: CASSLDRGGAQYF
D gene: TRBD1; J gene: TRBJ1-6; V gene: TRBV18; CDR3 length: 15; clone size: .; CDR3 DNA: TGTGCCAGCTCCCCGGGACAGGGGGAAAGTTCACCCCTCCACTTT; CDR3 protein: CASSPGQGESSPLHF
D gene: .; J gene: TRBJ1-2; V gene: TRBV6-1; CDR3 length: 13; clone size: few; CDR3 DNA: TGTGCCAGCAGAGGGACTGCCAACTATGGCTACACCTTC; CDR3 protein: CASRGTANYGYTF
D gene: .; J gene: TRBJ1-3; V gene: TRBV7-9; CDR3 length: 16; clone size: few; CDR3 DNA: TGTGCCAGCAGCTTAGGGGAGGGTTGGCCTGGAAACACCATATATTTT; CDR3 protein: CASSLGEGWPGNTIYF
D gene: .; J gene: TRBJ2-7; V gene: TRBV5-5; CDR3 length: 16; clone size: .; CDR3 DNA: TGTGCCAGCAGCTTGGTCACCGCGACAGGTTATTACGAGCAGTACTTC; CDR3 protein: CASSLVTATGYYEQYF
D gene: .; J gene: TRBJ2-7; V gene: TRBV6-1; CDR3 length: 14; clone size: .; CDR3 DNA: TGTGCCAGCAGAGAGCCTGGGAGCTCCTACGAGCAGTACTTC; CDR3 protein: CASREPGSSYEQYF
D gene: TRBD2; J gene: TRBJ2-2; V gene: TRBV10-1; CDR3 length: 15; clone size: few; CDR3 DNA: TGCGCCAGCAGTGAGGCGGGGGGGCCGAACGGGGAGCTGTTTTTT; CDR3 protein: CASSEAGGPNGELFF
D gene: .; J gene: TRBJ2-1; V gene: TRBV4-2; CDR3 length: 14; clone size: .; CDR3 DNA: TGTGCCAGCAGCCAAGGGGGACTTAACAATGAGCAGTTCTTC; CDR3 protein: CASSQGGLNNEQFF
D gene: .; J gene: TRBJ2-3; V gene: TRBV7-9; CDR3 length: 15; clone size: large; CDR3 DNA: TGTGCCAGCAGCGATATCGGGAGAAACACAGATACGCAGTATTTT; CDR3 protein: CASSDIGRNTDTQYF
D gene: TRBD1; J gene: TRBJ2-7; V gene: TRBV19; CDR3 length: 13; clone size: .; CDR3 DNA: TGTGCCAGTAGCCTAGGACAGGGAGGCGAGCAGTACTTC; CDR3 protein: CASSLGQGGEQYF
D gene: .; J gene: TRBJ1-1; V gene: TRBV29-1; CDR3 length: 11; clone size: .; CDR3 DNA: TGCAGCGTTGATAGGGGGACTGAAGCTTTCTTT; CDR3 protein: CSVDRGTEAFF
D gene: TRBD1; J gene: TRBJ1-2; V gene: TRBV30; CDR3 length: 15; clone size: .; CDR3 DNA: TGTGCCTGGGTGGGGACAGGGACTTCTAACTATGGCTACACCTTC; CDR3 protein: CAWVGTGTSNYGYTF
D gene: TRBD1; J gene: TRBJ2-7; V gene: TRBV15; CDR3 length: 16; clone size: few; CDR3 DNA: TGTGCCACCAGCAGCCCCGGGACAGTGGAGTCCTACGAGCAGTACTTC; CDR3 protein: CATSSPGTVESYEQYF
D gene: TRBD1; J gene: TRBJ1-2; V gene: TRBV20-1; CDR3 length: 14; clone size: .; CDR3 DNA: TGCAGTGCTATTGAAGACAGGGAACTATATGGCTACACCTTC; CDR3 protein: CSAIEDRELYGYTF
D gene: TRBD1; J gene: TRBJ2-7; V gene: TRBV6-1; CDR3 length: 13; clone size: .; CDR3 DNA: TGTGCCAGCAGTGTTAACAGGGGCTACGAGCAGTACTTC; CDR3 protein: CASSVNRGYEQYF
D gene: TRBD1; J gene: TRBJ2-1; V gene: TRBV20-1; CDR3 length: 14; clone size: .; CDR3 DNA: TGCAGTGCTTACCGGGGACAGGTAGGGAATGAGCAGTTCTTC; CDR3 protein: CSAYRGQVGNEQFF
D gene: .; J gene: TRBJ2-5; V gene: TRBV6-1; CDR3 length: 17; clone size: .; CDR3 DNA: TGTGCCACAGGCAGGGACCCGGGACACAACCTTTTGGAGACCCAGTACTTC; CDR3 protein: CATGRDPGHNLLETQYF
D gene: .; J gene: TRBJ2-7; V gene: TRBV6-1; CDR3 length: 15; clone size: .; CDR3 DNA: TGTGCCAGCAGTCTTCAGACTGGAATGACCTACGAGCAGTACTTC; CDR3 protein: CASSLQTGMTYEQYF
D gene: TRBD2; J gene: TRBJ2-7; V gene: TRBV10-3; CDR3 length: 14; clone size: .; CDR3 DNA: TGTGCCATCAGTGACAAGACTAGCGGGAGAGAGCAGTACTTC; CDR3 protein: CAISDKTSGREQYF
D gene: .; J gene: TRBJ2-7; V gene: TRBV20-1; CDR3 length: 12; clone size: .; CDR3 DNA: TGCAGTGCTGCCCGGGACGGCTACGAGCAGTACTTC; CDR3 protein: CSAARDGYEQYF
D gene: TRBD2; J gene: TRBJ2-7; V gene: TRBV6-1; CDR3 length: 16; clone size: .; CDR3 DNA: TGTGCCAGCAGTCGGACTAGCGGCTCAAAAAGCTACGAGCAGTACTTC; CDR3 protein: CASSRTSGSKSYEQYF
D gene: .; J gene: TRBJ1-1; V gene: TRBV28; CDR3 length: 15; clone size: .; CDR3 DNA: TGTGCCAGCAGTTTATTGGGGTCGGGGGACGGTGAAGCTTTCTTT; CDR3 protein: CASSLLGSGDGEAFF
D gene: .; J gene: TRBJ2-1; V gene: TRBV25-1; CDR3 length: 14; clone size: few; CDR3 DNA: TGTGCCAGCAGTGCACACCCCGCTCAGGATGAGCAGTTCTTC; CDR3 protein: CASSAHPAQDEQFF
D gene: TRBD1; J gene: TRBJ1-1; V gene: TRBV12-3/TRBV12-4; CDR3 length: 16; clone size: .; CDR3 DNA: TGTGCCAGCACCCCGTCCCCGACAGGGCGTCGCACTGAAGCTTTCTTT; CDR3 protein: CASTPSPTGRRTEAFF